This T cell receptor beta chain comes out of a study of blood T cells in healthy people across ages. Notes on the study in general: Fewer expanded clones and more diversity marked long-lived versus aged donors.

Together with a sample-barcoded 5' primer, a J-beta primer mix was included in a second PCR lasting about 7 to 11 cycles. TCRdb passed the 5' RACE reads through MiXCR, listing each CDR3 protein once. The data hold 600,000 or so distinct CDR3 sequences, with roughly 30% observed a single time. This clonotype was counted many times. As yet, its antigen is unknown. V was clipped by 7 bases and J by 7 bases; unmatched bases: 9. Germline V CDR1 and CDR2: MDHEN, SYDVKM. There are 16 residues in the CDR3. The sample providers were healthy Caucasian people from Russia, aged roughly 6 to 95. The chain combines TRBV28 with TRBJ1-6, with 11 bases matching TRBD1. The origin of this receptor is a woman of 80 years or more in good health. Sequences were obtained from blood. This CDR3 reads CASTNRDRGSNSPLHF. In DNA, the CDR3 is TGTGCCAGCACAAACCGGGACAGGGGGTCGAATTCACCCCTCCACTTT.